Shown below are 7 T cell receptor beta chains from a single sample sequenced in a study of identical twins. TCRdb reprocessed the 5' RACE reads with MiXCR, giving one entry per CDR3 protein. The sample consists of 450,000 to 600,000 distinct CDR3 sequences, approximately 20% of them appearing once. The sample was also reused in another study, on yellow fever vaccine responses in identical twins.

Sequencing used CD4+ T cells sorted from blood. The receptors derive from a woman aged 18 to 35 in good health.

This clonotype was recorded many times. V gene TRBV12-3 or TRBV12-4 combines with J gene TRBJ1-6; D not resolved. This CDR3 is 12 amino acids long. V lost 5 bases to trimming and J lost 10 bases, with 9 bases between them. CDR3 loop: CASSIKGSPLHF. Here the CDR3 DNA reads TGTGCCAGCAGTATAAAGGGATCACCCCTCCACTTT.

This chain links TRBV15 with TRBJ2-7; TRBD1 or TRBD2 may be the D gene (6 bases each). Germline V CDR1 and CDR2: LNHNV, YYDKDF (reference sequence). V lost 5 bases to trimming and J lost 7 bases, with 18 bases between them. This CDR3 has 14 residues. The CDR3 DNA sequence: TGTGCCACCAGCGCACAACCGACAGGAGGGGAGCAGTACTTC. Amino acid sequence: CATSAQPTGGEQYF.

This clonotype was observed a single time. The gene calls are TRBV6-5 and TRBJ1-1, with a possible D match to TRBD1 (6 bases). Germline V gene sequence: CDR1 MNHEY, CDR2 SVGAGI. There are 16 residues in the CDR3. Trimming left V 2 bases short and J 0 bases short, with 13 bases between. CDR3 nucleotide sequence: TGTGCCAGCAGTTACAAAGGGGGTTTTTTGAACACTGAAGCTTTCTTT. It encodes CASSYKGGFLNTEAFF.

This clonotype turned up a few times. The rearrangement links TRBV20-1 to TRBJ2-1, with TRBD2 as a possible D gene (5 bases). Per the germline V gene, CDR1 is DFQATT and CDR2 is SNEGSKA (reference sequence). This CDR3 region has 14 residues. Trimming stripped 5 bases from V and 5 bases from J, with 16 bases between. CDR3 amino acids: CSAPRSGWNNEQFF. The DNA of the CDR3 is TGCAGTGCTCCCAGAAGCGGATGGAACAATGAGCAGTTCTTC.

The chain employs TRBV6-1 and TRBJ2-5; TRBD2 matches 7 bases. CDR3 size: 14 residues. The germline V gene has CDR1 MNHNS and CDR2 SASEGT. Losses at the gene ends were 3 bases for V and 4 bases for J; bases not matched to a gene: 5. The CDR3 DNA reads as TGTGCCAGCAGTGATCGGACTAGAAGAGAGACCCAGTACTTC. Translated, it gives CASSDRTRRETQYF.

This clonotype appeared many times. This chain uses TRBV12-3 or TRBV12-4 with TRBJ2-7, with no clear D. Trimming stripped 3 bases from V and 6 bases from J, with 6 bases between. This CDR3 spans 11 amino acids. The CDR3 protein is CASSLGGEQYF. The CDR3 nucleotides are TGTGCCAGCAGTTTGGGCGGCGAGCAGTACTTC.

In its sample, this clonotype was seen a few times. The J gene is TRBJ2-1, the V gene TRBV5-1, with 8 bases aligning to TRBD2. This CDR3 region has 15 residues. The ends lost 4 bases at V and 4 bases at J; junction bases unmatched: 7. Germline V gene lookup returns CDR1 SGHRS and CDR2 YFSETQ. CDR3 loop: CASSPSGSLYNEQFF. The CDR3 DNA sequence: TGCGCCAGCAGCCCGAGCGGGAGCCTTTACAATGAGCAGTTCTTC.